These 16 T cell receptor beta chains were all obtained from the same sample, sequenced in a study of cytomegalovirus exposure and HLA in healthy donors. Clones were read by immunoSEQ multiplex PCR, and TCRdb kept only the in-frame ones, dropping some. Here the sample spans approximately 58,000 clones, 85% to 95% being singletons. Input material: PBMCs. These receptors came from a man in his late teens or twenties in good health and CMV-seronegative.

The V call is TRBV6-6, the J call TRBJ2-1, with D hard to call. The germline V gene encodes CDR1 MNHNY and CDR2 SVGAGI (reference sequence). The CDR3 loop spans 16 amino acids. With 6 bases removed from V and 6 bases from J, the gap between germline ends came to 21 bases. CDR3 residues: CASSPRWADNRNEQFF. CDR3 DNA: TGTGCCAGCAGCCCCAGGTGGGCAGATAATCGCAATGAGCAGTTCTTC.

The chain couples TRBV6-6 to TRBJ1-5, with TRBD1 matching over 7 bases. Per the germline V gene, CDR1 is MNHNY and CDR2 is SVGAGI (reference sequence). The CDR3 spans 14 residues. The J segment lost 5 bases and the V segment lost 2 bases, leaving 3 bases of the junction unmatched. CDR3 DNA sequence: TGTGCCAGCAGTTACGGTACAGGGGATCAGCCCCAGCATTTT. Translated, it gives CASSYGTGDQPQHF.

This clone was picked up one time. Here the CDR3 reads CSVGGTGGKGYEQYF. The CDR3 DNA reads TGCAGCGTTGGAGGGACAGGGGGCAAAGGCTACGAGCAGTACTTC. The chain recombines TRBV29-1 with TRBJ2-7; 12 bases agree with TRBD1. CDR3 length equals 15 residues. Germline V CDR1 and CDR2: SQVTM, ANQGSEA. Trimming cost V 4 bases and J 3 bases; bases outside gene matches: 7.

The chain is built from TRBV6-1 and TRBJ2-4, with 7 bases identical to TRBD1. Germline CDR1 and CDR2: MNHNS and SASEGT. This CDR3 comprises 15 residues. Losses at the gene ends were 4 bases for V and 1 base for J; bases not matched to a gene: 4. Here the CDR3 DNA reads TGTGCCAGCAGTGTAGGGGGCGCTGCCAAAAACATTCAGTACTTC. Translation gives CASSVGGAAKNIQYF.

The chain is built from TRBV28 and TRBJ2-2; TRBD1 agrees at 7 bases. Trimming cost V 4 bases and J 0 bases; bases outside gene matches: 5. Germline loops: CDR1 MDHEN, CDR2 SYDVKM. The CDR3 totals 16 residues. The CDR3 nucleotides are TGTGCCAGCAGTTCCGCCGGGACAGCGAACACCGGGGAGCTGTTTTTT. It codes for CASSSAGTANTGELFF.

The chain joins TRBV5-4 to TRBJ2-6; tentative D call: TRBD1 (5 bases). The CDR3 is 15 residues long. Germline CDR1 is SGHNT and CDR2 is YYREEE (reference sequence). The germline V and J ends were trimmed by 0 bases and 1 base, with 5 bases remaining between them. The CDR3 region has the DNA TGTGCCAGCAGCTTGGAGGGGTCTGGGGCCAACGTCCTGACTTTC. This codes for CASSLEGSGANVLTF.

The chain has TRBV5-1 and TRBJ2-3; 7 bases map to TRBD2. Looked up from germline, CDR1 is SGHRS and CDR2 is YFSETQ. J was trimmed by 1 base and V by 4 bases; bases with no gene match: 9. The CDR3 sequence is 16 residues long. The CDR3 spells CASSGIPSGGTDTQYF. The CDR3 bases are TGCGCCAGCAGCGGTATCCCTAGCGGAGGCACAGATACGCAGTATTTT.

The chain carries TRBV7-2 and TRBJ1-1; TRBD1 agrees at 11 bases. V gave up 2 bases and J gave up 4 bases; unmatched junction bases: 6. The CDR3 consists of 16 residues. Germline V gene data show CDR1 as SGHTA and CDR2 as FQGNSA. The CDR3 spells CASSLFSGTGGTEAFF. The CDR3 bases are TGTGCCAGCAGCTTATTTTCCGGGACAGGGGGCACTGAAGCTTTCTTT.

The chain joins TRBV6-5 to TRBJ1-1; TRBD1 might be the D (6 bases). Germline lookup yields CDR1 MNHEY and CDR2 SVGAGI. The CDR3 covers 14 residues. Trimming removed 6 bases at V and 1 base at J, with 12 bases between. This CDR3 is CASRRLTGNTEAFF. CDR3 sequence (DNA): TGTGCCAGCAGAAGATTGACAGGGAACACTGAAGCTTTCTTT.

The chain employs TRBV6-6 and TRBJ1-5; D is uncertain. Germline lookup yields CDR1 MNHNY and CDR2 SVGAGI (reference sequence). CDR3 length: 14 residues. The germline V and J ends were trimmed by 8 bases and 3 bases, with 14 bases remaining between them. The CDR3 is CASCSEQLNQPQHF. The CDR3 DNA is TGTGCCAGCTGTTCGGAACAGCTCAATCAGCCCCAGCATTTT.

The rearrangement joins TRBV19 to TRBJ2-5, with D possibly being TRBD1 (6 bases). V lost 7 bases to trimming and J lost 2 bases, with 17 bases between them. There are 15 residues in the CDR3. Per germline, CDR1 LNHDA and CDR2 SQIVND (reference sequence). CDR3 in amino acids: CASTRDIASQETQYF. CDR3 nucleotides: TGTGCCAGTACTCGGGACATCGCGTCACAAGAGACCCAGTACTTC.

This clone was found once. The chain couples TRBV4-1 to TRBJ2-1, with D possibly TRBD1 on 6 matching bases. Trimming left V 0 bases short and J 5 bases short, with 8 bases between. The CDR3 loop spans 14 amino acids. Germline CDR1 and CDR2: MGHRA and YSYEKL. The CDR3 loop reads CASSQEDSNNEQFF. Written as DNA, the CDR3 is TGCGCCAGCAGCCAAGAGGACAGCAACAATGAGCAGTTCTTC.

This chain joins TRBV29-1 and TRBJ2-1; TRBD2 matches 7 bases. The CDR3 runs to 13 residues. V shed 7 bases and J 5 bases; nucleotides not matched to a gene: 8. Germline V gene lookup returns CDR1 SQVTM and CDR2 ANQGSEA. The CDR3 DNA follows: TGCAGCGCCACCAGACTAGCTAACAATGAGCAGTTCTTC. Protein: CSATRLANNEQFF.

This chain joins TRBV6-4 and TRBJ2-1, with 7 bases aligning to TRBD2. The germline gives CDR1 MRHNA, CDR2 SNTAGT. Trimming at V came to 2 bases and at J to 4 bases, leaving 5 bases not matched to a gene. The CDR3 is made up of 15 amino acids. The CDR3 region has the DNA TGTGCCAGCAGTGACAGCGGGATTGATTACAATGAGCAGTTCTTC. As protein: CASSDSGIDYNEQFF.

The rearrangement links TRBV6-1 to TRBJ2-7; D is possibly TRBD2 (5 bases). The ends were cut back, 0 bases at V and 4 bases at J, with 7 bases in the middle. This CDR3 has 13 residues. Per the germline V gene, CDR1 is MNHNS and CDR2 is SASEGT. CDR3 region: CASSEAEGYEQYF. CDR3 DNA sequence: TGTGCCAGCAGTGAAGCAGAGGGTTACGAGCAGTACTTC.

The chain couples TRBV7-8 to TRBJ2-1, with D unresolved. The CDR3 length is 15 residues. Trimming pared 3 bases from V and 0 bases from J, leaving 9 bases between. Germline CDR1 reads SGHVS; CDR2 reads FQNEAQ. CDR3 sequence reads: CASSFAESSYNEQFF. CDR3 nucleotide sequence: TGTGCCAGCAGCTTCGCGGAGAGCTCCTACAATGAGCAGTTCTTC.